The present T cell receptor (beta chain) was sequenced within a study of regulatory T cells in long-lasting Graves disease. Library construction for TCR beta used iRepertoire HTBI primers and Arm-PCR of CDR3 regions. TCRdb reprocessed the multiplex PCR reads via MiXCR and lists one record per CDR3 protein. The sample has 200,000 to 300,000 distinct CDR3 sequences; 20% are singletons. Trimming took off 4 bases at V and 1 base at J, with 16 bases between the two ends. The CDR3 spans 17 residues. The germline V gene encodes CDR1 MNHEY and CDR2 SMNVEV (reference sequence). This clonotype appeared many times. Time point given: newly diagnosed GD, antithyroid drugs for less than 3 months. Generation of the TCR library employed RNA extracted from PBMCs.

The V gene is TRBV27, the J gene TRBJ2-2, with D tentatively TRBD2 (6 bases). The sequencing used peripheral blood mononuclear cells (PBMCs), collected at new diagnosis, from a patient treated with antithyroid drugs. The sequence derives from a female donor with Graves disease. The CDR3 nucleotides are TGTGCCAGCAGTTCCCCCGCCGGGACTGTGAACACCGGGGAGCTGTTTTTT. It codes for CASSSPAGTVNTGELFF.